This T cell receptor beta chain comes out of a study of T-cell memory formation after mild COVID-19. Across the whole study: Clusters of TCRs were largely donor specific.

5'RACE, which relied on constant-segment primers, yielded TCR alpha and TCR beta cDNA libraries carrying sample barcodes and UMIs. TCRdb re-analysed the 5' RACE reads in MiXCR, keeping a single row per CDR3 protein. The table shows about 140,000 distinct CDR3 sequences, with 15% to 20% occurring only once. As for this clonotype: Its antigen remains unidentified.

Study observations and caveats: Some clones that responded turned up in pre-infection memory, which suggests that cross-reactive memory joined in.

The CDR3 is 16 residues long. Germline V gene data show CDR1 as DFQATT and CDR2 as SNEGSKA (reference sequence). The V and J ends lost 2 bases and 2 bases, in that order; junction bases with no gene match: 5. Sample: PBMCs or a T cell subset sorted from them (not recorded which). The chain has TRBV20-1 and TRBJ2-2, with TRBD2 matching over 10 bases. The receptor was derived from an adult woman who had mild COVID-19 (a few samples of this study predate the infection). Cell type and time point are not known. The CDR3 here is CSARPERGGNTGELFF. The CDR3 nucleotides read TGCAGTGCTAGACCCGAGCGGGGGGGCAACACCGGGGAGCTGTTTTTT.